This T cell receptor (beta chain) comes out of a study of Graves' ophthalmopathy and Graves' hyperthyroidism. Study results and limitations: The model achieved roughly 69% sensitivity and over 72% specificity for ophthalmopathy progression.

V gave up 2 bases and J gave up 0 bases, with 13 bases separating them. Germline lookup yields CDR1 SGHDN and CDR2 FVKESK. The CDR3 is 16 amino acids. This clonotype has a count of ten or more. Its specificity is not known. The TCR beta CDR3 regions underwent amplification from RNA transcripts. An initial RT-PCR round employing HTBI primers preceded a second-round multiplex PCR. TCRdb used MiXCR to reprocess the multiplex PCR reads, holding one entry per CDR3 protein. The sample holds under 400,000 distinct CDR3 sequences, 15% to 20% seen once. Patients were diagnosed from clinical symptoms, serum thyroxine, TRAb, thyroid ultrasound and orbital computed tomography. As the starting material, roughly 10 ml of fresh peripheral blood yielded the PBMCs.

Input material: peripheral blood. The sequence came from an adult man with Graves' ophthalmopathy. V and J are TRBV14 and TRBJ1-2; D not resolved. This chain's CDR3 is CASSQRVAATNYGYTF. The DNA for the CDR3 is TGTGCCAGCAGCCAAAGGGTAGCTGCAACTAACTATGGCTACACCTTC.